This T cell receptor (beta chain) was identified during a study of a mutant IDH1 vaccine in newly diagnosed glioma. CDR1 is SNHLY, CDR2 FYNNEI, per germline. The V and J ends lost 7 bases and 6 bases respectively, with 15 bases between them. CDR3 length: 14 amino acids. Sequencing was performed with immunoSEQ multiplex PCR; in TCRdb, only in-frame clones are kept and a portion is missing. This sample has approximately 52,000 clones; around 80% occur once, and the top ten carry around 4.6%. Time point specified: week 47, end of study. Each dose of the vaccine consisted of 300 ug of mutant IDH1 20-mer peptide, with topical imiquimod. With regard to this clone: Its cognate antigen is unknown.

This rearrangement joins TRBV2 to TRBJ1-4; D is unresolved. This sequence originates from a woman aged 40 to 55 with glioma. Some clones in this sample may be carry-over from other donors' samples. Sequenced material: PBMCs, taken from a glioma patient whose treatment included an IDH1 peptide vaccine. CDR3 bases: TGTGCCAGCACCGCGGAAGTGCTAGATGAAAAACTGTTTTTT. It specifies CASTAEVLDEKLFF.